This TCR beta chain was documented in a study of T-cell reconstitution after alpha-beta-depleted transplantation in children. Germline values: CDR1 DFQATT, CDR2 SNEGSKA (reference sequence). CDR3 size: 14 residues. Trimming removed 6 bases from V and 1 base from J, with 13 bases in between. The authors prepared the TCRbeta library with unique molecular identifiers. TCRdb processed the PCR reads anew with MiXCR; each CDR3 protein has one entry. The sample has some 600,000 distinct CDR3 sequences; around 16% are singletons. Source: PBMCs from the stem cell graft donor, taken from the stem cell graft. The chain uses TRBV20-1 and TRBJ1-5; D gene uncertain. The receptor's source is a human donor who donated a stem cell graft to a child with acute myeloid leukemia. The CDR3 sequence: CSAKGFGSNQPQHF. DNA of the CDR3: TGCAGTGCCAAGGGATTCGGGAGCAATCAGCCCCAGCATTTT.